What follows are 27 T cell receptor beta chains derived from one specimen sequenced in a study of cytomegalovirus exposure and HLA in healthy donors. The PCR employed 60 Vbeta primers together with 13 Jbeta primers. Data came from immunoSEQ multiplex PCR; TCRdb stores just in-frame clones and leaves some out. The sample lists roughly 150,000 clones; more than 80% were seen once. Sequencing was performed on PBMCs. The receptors here all came from a male donor in good health and CMV-seronegative.

A single count supports this clone. The J gene is TRBJ1-3, the V gene TRBV4-2, with TRBD1 matching 7 bases. Looked up from germline, CDR1 is LGHNA and CDR2 is YNFKEQ. The CDR3 covers 17 residues. After removal of 0 bases from V and 0 bases from J, the junction contained 5 bases not matched to a gene. CDR3 amino acids: CASSQESGGASGNTIYF. CDR3 coding DNA: TGTGCCAGCAGCCAAGAGTCAGGGGGAGCCTCTGGAAACACCATATATTTT.

This clone was found once. The genes are TRBV29-1 and TRBJ1-1, with 9 bases lining up with TRBD1. CDR1 and CDR2 from the germline V gene are SQVTM and ANQGSEA. Losses at the gene ends were 4 bases for V and 10 bases for J; bases not matched to a gene: 4. CDR3 length: 11 residues. CDR3 bases: TGCAGCGTTGCCCGACAGGGGGGAGCTTTCTTT. It specifies CSVARQGGAFF.

V is TRBV2 and J is TRBJ2-7, with 7 bases aligning to TRBD2. This CDR3 has 12 residues. With V trimmed by 6 bases and J by 1 base, 0 bases remained unmatched. Germline V gene sequence: CDR1 SNHLY, CDR2 FYNNEI. The CDR3 protein is CASRRGSYEQYF. CDR3 nucleotide sequence: TGTGCCAGCAGGCGGGGGTCCTACGAGCAGTACTTC. Supplemented by reference TRBV2 and TRBJ2-7, the full variable domain reads EPEVTQTPSHQVTQMGQEVILRCVPISNHLYFYWYRQILGQKVEFLVSFYNNEISEKSEIFDDQFSVERPDGSNFTLKIRSTKLEDSAMYFCASRRGSYEQYFGPGTRLTVT.

The genes are TRBV28 and TRBJ1-2; a possible D gene is TRBD1 (6 bases). Looked up from germline, CDR1 is MDHEN and CDR2 is SYDVKM. The germline V and J ends were trimmed by 4 bases and 1 base, with 10 bases remaining between them. The CDR3 spans 14 residues. CDR3 amino acids: CASSSPGHNYGYTF. CDR3 bases: TGTGCCAGCAGTTCCCCGGGACATAACTATGGCTACACCTTC.

The V gene is TRBV7-2, the J gene TRBJ2-7; a weak D match, TRBD1 (6 bases). Per germline, CDR1 SGHTA and CDR2 FQGNSA. V dropped 5 bases and J dropped 3 bases, with 20 bases sitting between them. This CDR3 region has 16 residues. DNA of the CDR3: TGTGCCAGCAGCCCCCGTACAGGGATCATCAACTACGAGCAGTACTTC. Translating it yields CASSPRTGIINYEQYF.

The chain combines TRBV30 with TRBJ2-3, with 7 bases that match TRBD1. This CDR3 contains 14 residues. CDR1 GTSNPN and CDR2 SVGIG come from the germline V gene (reference sequence). V dropped 4 bases and J dropped 4; count of bases not matched to a gene: 8. CDR3 region: CAWNIGTVADTQYF. For the CDR3, the DNA is TGTGCCTGGAATATTGGGACAGTGGCAGATACGCAGTATTTT.

The V gene is TRBV7-8, the J gene TRBJ2-7, with 9 bases identical to TRBD1. The V segment lost 5 bases and the J segment 1 base; nucleotides outside the gene matches: 9. This CDR3 is built from 16 residues. Germline-derived CDR1 and CDR2 are SGHVS and FQNEAQ. CDR3 residues: CASSPMDRGSSYEQYF. For the CDR3, the DNA is TGTGCCAGCAGCCCGATGGACAGGGGTAGTTCCTACGAGCAGTACTTC.

This rearrangement joins TRBV13 to TRBJ2-5, with 9 positions matching TRBD2. Germline values: CDR1 PRHDT, CDR2 FYEKMQ (reference sequence). This CDR3 spans 15 amino acids. The trim removed 5 bases at V and 3 bases at J, leaving 7 bases unmatched. The CDR3 region is CASSPLGGREETQYF. The CDR3 region has the DNA TGTGCCAGCAGCCCCCTGGGCGGGAGGGAAGAGACCCAGTACTTC.

The rearrangement links TRBV27 to TRBJ2-7, with 8 nucleotides matching TRBD1. The CDR3 consists of 15 residues. The J segment lost 3 bases and the V segment lost 8 bases, leaving 12 bases of the junction unmatched. Germline V gene lookup returns CDR1 MNHEY and CDR2 SMNVEV (reference sequence). The CDR3 reads CASRFFRTGSYEQYF. The DNA for the CDR3 is TGTGCCAGCCGATTCTTCCGGACAGGGAGCTACGAGCAGTACTTC.

This chain uses TRBV7-3 with TRBJ2-6; unclear D gene. The CDR3 loop spans 15 amino acids. Deletions cut 2 bases from V and 0 bases from J, with 5 bases between. The V gene's germline CDR1 is SGHTA and CDR2 FQGTGA. DNA for the CDR3: TGTGCCAGCAGCTTATATCCCTCTGGGGCCAACGTCCTGACTTTC. This codes for CASSLYPSGANVLTF.

The chain recombines TRBV25-1 with TRBJ2-7; TRBD1 matches at 10 bases. The CDR3 consists of 18 residues. From germline, CDR1 is MGHDK and CDR2 SYGVNS. With 4 bases clipped from V and 0 bases from J, the junction kept 12 bases outside the gene matches. CDR3 residues: CASSALGQGTKSSYEQYF. The DNA of the CDR3 is TGTGCCAGCAGTGCCCTGGGACAGGGGACGAAGAGCTCCTACGAGCAGTACTTC.

Points on this clone: An end of the junction does not agree with germline; a read error may underlie this. The sample holds other DNA sequences that translate to the same CDR3. The chain is built from TRBV28 and TRBJ1-3, with 7 bases matching TRBD1. This CDR3 is built from 14 residues. CDR1 and CDR2 from the germline V gene are MDHEN and SYDVKM. CDR3 region: CASSAQGGRNTIYF. The CDR3 DNA is TGTGCCAGCAGCGCGCAGGGGGGTCGAAATACCATATATTTT. Full variable domain (remainder filled in from reference TRBV28 and TRBJ1-3): DVKVTQSSRYLVKRTGEKVFLECVQDMDHENMFWYRQDPGLGLRLIYFSYDVKMKEKGDIPEGYSVSREKKERFSLILESASTNQTSMYLCASSAQGGRNTIYFGEGSWLTVV.

V is TRBV12-1 and J is TRBJ2-3; TRBD1 is the table's D call, not checked against the DNA. TRBV12-1 is a pseudogene locus. CDR3 length: 22 amino acids. CDR3 in amino acids: CASSSRGLGRDRGRKKADTQYF. CDR3 DNA: TGTGCCAGCAGCTCCAGAGGTTTGGGTCGGGACAGGGGGCGAAAGAAGGCAGATACGCAGTATTTT.

V and J are TRBV6-5 and TRBJ1-5; a possible D gene is TRBD1 (6 bases). V was pared by 5 bases and J by 2 bases, with 7 bases between. The CDR3 runs to 13 residues. Germline CDR1 and CDR2: MNHEY and SVGAGI. CDR3 nucleotide sequence: TGTGCCAGCAGTGCAGGGGGCAATCAGCCCCAGCATTTT. Translating gives CASSAGGNQPQHF.

The chain joins TRBV7-2 to TRBJ1-2; maybe TRBD1 (5 bases). V lost 1 base and J lost 7, with 16 bases in between. This CDR3 contains 15 residues. Looked up from germline, CDR1 is SGHTA and CDR2 is FQGNSA. Here the CDR3 reads CASSLGTGRGSGYTF. The CDR3 DNA sequence: TGTGCCAGCAGCTTAGGGACCGGGAGGGGTTCTGGCTACACCTTC.

The chain uses TRBV15 and TRBJ1-1; D may be TRBD1 (5 bases). V shed 0 bases and J shed 8 bases, with 13 bases lying between them. CDR1 is LNHNV and CDR2 is YYDKDF in the germline V gene (reference sequence). The length of the CDR3 is 14 residues. The CDR3 nucleotides are TGTGCCACCAGCAGAGATTGGGGCGGTGAAGAAGCTTTCTTT. Its translation is CATSRDWGGEEAFF. The full variable domain, completed using reference TRBV15 and TRBJ1-1, is DAMVIQNPRYQVTQFGKPVTLSCSQTLNHNVMYWYQQKSSQAPKLLFHYYDKDFNNEADTPDNFQSRRPNTSFCFLDIRSPGLGDTAMYLCATSRDWGGEEAFFGQGTRLTVV.

The chain recombines TRBV6-1 with TRBJ1-6, with TRBD1 as a possible D gene (6 bases). The ends were cut back, 4 bases at V and 7 bases at J, with 14 bases in the middle. The CDR3 length is 15 residues. Germline lookup yields CDR1 MNHNS and CDR2 SASEGT. The chain's CDR3 is CASSGGGTPNSPLHF. The DNA of the CDR3 is TGTGCCAGCAGTGGGGGGGGGACACCGAATTCACCCCTCCACTTT.

The table lists this clone with a few counts. The chain carries TRBV5-4 and TRBJ2-6, with 14 nucleotides matching TRBD2. The J segment lost 0 bases and the V segment lost 3 bases, leaving 2 bases of the junction unmatched. The CDR3 length is 18 residues. Looked up from germline, CDR1 is SGHNT and CDR2 is YYREEE (reference sequence). The CDR3 sequence is CASSSTSGGASGANVLTF. The CDR3 nucleotides are TGTGCCAGCAGCTCGACTAGCGGGGGGGCCTCTGGGGCCAACGTCCTGACTTTC.

This chain joins TRBV4-3 and TRBJ2-2; D uncertain. Trimming cost V 1 base and J 4 bases, with 13 bases left between them. This CDR3 contains 16 residues. Germline assignment: CDR1 LGHNA and CDR2 YSLEER. The CDR3 sequence is CASSQVGYPITGELFF. The DNA for the CDR3 is TGCGCCAGCAGCCAAGTGGGCTACCCGATCACCGGGGAGCTGTTTTTT.

V is TRBV28 and J is TRBJ1-5; tentative D call: TRBD1 (6 bases). With 9 bases removed from V and 5 bases from J, the gap between germline ends came to 23 bases. CDR1 and CDR2 (germline): MDHEN, SYDVKM. CDR3 length: 16 amino acids. The DNA for the CDR3 is TGTGCCAGTAGTCCGACTGGGGGCCCGGGCGATCAGCCCCAGCATTTT. Its translation: CASSPTGGPGDQPQHF.

V usage is TRBV5-5 and J usage is TRBJ2-1, with a tentative D call TRBD2 (6 bases). The length of the CDR3 is 16 residues. Per germline, CDR1 SGHKS and CDR2 YYEKEE (reference sequence). V was pared by 4 bases and J by 9 bases, with 23 bases between. The CDR3 loop is CASSLYSGTAGSEQFF. The DNA of the CDR3 is TGTGCCAGCAGCCTTTATTCCGGGACCGCGGGAAGTGAGCAGTTCTTC.

The rearrangement links TRBV11-2 to TRBJ2-5; possibly TRBD1 for D (5 bases). The V and J ends lost 1 base and 4 bases respectively, with 16 bases between them. Germline V lookup: CDR1 SGHAT, CDR2 FQNNGV. The CDR3 is made up of 16 amino acids. The CDR3 nucleotides read TGTGCCAGCAGCTTAGTGGGGCAGTACAATCGAGAGACCCAGTACTTC. The encoded protein is CASSLVGQYNRETQYF.

The chain has TRBV2 and TRBJ2-3; 7 positions agree with TRBD1. The V segment lost 6 bases and the J segment 3 bases; nucleotides outside the gene matches: 6. Per the germline V gene, CDR1 is SNHLY and CDR2 is FYNNEI. The CDR3 has 14 amino acids. The CDR3: CASRQGVVTDTQYF. For the CDR3, the DNA is TGTGCCAGCAGGCAGGGGGTAGTTACAGATACGCAGTATTTT.

The chain carries TRBV4-2 and TRBJ2-1, with D perhaps matching TRBD2 (5 bases). V lost 0 bases to trimming and J lost 9 bases, with 9 bases between them. The CDR3 spans 13 residues. Germline V CDR1 and CDR2: LGHNA, YNFKEQ. The CDR3 is CASSQESGGEQFF. In nucleotides, the CDR3 is TGTGCCAGCAGCCAAGAAAGTGGAGGTGAGCAGTTCTTC.

The V and J genes are TRBV7-2 and TRBJ2-5; maybe TRBD2 (5 bases). V lost 5 bases and J 3 bases, leaving 13 bases between the germline ends. Germline CDR1 is SGHTA and CDR2 is FQGNSA. The CDR3 covers 14 residues. CDR3 sequence: CASSPRLREETQYF. For the CDR3, the DNA is TGTGCCAGCAGCCCTAGACTAAGAGAAGAGACCCAGTACTTC.

This clone was counted only a few times. The chain employs TRBV10-2 and TRBJ1-4; weak D call: TRBD1 (5 bases). V was pared by 6 bases and J by 2 bases, with 7 bases between. From germline, CDR1 is WSHSY and CDR2 SAAADI. This CDR3 region has 13 residues. CDR3 residues: CASRDNTNEKLFF. The CDR3, as DNA: TGCGCCAGCAGGGACAACACTAATGAAAAACTGTTTTTT.

In this sample, this clone turned up once. The CDR3 coding sequence is TGTGCCAGCAGTTTGGGAAGGCTAGGGGAAGAGACCCAGTACTTC. Protein: CASSLGRLGEETQYF. V is TRBV28 and J is TRBJ2-5, with a possible D match to TRBD1 (5 bases). The germline V gene encodes CDR1 MDHEN and CDR2 SYDVKM. The CDR3 contains 15 residues. V shed 3 bases and J shed 3 bases, with 14 bases lying between them.